These 26 T cell receptor beta chains share one sample of origin, sequenced in a study of T-cell reconstitution after alpha-beta-depleted transplantation in children. Unique molecular identifiers were incorporated when the TCRbeta library was constructed. Each CDR3 protein gets one entry after TCRdb re-called the PCR reads with MiXCR. This sample carries about 580,000 distinct CDR3 sequences, about 23% of them seen once, and the ten largest clones take 13% to 15%. Here the sequenced sample was PBMCs, mostly from graft donor cells, taken 360 days after TCRalphabeta/CD19-depleted stem cell transplant. The receptor set was obtained from a boy under two years old who had a stem cell transplant for acute myeloid leukemia, so the T cells may come from the graft donor.

This clonotype has ten or more counts. This chain uses TRBV20-1 with TRBJ2-7; the D is unclear. V was shortened by 2 bases and J by 5 bases, with 7 bases between the two germline ends. Per germline, CDR1 DFQATT and CDR2 SNEGSKA (reference sequence). This CDR3 comprises 11 residues. The CDR3: CSARWGNEQYV. The CDR3 nucleotides are TGCAGTGCTAGATGGGGAAACGAGCAGTACGTC.

The table lists this clonotype with many counts. This chain joins TRBV12-3 or TRBV12-4 and TRBJ2-2, with D tentatively TRBD2 (5 bases). Trimming pared 3 bases from V and 0 bases from J, leaving 11 bases between. The length of the CDR3 is 16 residues. This CDR3 reads CASSLWLASNTGELFF. In DNA, the CDR3 is TGTGCCAGCAGTTTGTGGCTAGCCTCGAACACCGGGGAGCTGTTTTTT.

The chain has TRBV20-1 and TRBJ2-5; D ambiguous. Deletions cut 6 bases from V and 2 bases from J, with 10 bases between. Per germline, CDR1 DFQATT and CDR2 SNEGSKA (reference sequence). The CDR3 is 12 amino acids. CDR3 sequence reads: CSALAPQETQYF. The CDR3 region has the DNA TGCAGTGCGTTGGCTCCGCAAGAGACCCAGTACTTC.

V is TRBV4-2 and J is TRBJ2-1; 12 bases are shared with TRBD2. In germline, CDR1 is LGHNA, CDR2 YNFKEQ. The V and J ends lost 3 bases and 7 bases, in that order; junction bases with no gene match: 4. This CDR3 has 15 residues. The CDR3 coding sequence is TGTGCCAGCAGCCATCTAGCGGGGGGGCGGAATGAGCAGTTCTTC. Amino acids: CASSHLAGGRNEQFF.

This clonotype was seen many times. The chain joins TRBV7-9 to TRBJ2-4; D remains unclear. Germline V gene data show CDR1 as SEHNR and CDR2 as FQNEAQ (reference sequence). The V end lost 1 base, the J end lost 13 bases, and 11 bases lay between the germline ends. The length of the CDR3 is 12 residues. CDR3 region: CASSLGGIPQYF. CDR3 in DNA: TGTGCCAGCAGCTTAGGTGGTATCCCACAGTACTTC.

This clonotype occurred many times. This chain joins TRBV5-1 and TRBJ2-3; 7 bases align to TRBD1. CDR1 and CDR2 from the germline V gene are SGHRS and YFSETQ. V shed 0 bases and J 1 base; nucleotides not matched to a gene: 17. This CDR3 comprises 20 residues. CDR3 protein: CASSLVGPGQKITGTDTQYF. The CDR3 DNA reads TGCGCCAGCAGCTTGGTGGGTCCGGGACAGAAGATCACCGGCACAGATACGCAGTATTTT.

The V and J genes are TRBV7-2 and TRBJ2-5; D perhaps matches TRBD2 (5 bases). The length of the CDR3 is 13 residues. V dropped 7 bases and J dropped 5 bases, with 14 bases sitting between them. Germline values: CDR1 SGHTA, CDR2 FQGNSA. In DNA, the CDR3 is TGTGCCAGCACTAAACTAGTTTCTGAGACCCAGTACTTC. This gives the protein CASTKLVSETQYF.

The chain joins TRBV12-3 or TRBV12-4 to TRBJ1-4; 7 bases agree with TRBD1. The junction had 8 bases not matched to a gene; V was cut back by 6 bases and J by 10 bases. The CDR3 totals 13 residues. The CDR3 is CASSPRQGGKLFF. In DNA form, the CDR3 reads TGTGCCAGCAGCCCGAGACAGGGCGGAAAACTGTTTTTT.

CDR3 loop: CASSFRDSLAYNEQFF. The CDR3 coding sequence is TGTGCCAGCAGCTTCCGGGACTCGTTAGCCTACAATGAGCAGTTCTTC. The chain links TRBV11-2 to TRBJ2-1, with D tentatively TRBD2 (6 bases). Per the germline V gene, CDR1 is SGHAT and CDR2 is FQNNGV. V lost 3 bases to trimming and J lost 2 bases, with 14 bases between them. This CDR3 is 16 amino acids long.

This clonotype was seen many times. V gene TRBV5-1 combines with J gene TRBJ2-2, with a possible D match to TRBD1 (6 bases). The CDR3 contains 16 residues. V gave up 0 bases and J gave up 6 bases, with 15 bases separating them. Looked up from germline, CDR1 is SGHRS and CDR2 is YFSETQ. CDR3 in DNA: TGCGCCAGCAGCTTGGTCCTAGGCAGGGGAGCCGGGGAGCTGTTTTTT. Its translation is CASSLVLGRGAGELFF.

This clonotype appeared a few times. The chain recombines TRBV30 with TRBJ2-3; TRBD1 matches 9 bases. The CDR3 contains 15 residues. The germline V gene has CDR1 GTSNPN and CDR2 SVGIG (reference sequence). Trimming removed 1 base from V and 3 bases from J; junction bases left unmatched: 5. The CDR3 reads CAWSALGTGTDTQYF. DNA for the CDR3: TGTGCCTGGAGTGCATTAGGGACAGGGACAGATACGCAGTATTTT. The full variable domain, rest sourced from reference TRBV30 and TRBJ2-3, is SQTIHQWPATLVQPVGSPLSLECTVEGTSNPNLYWYRQAAGRGLQLLFYSVGIGQISSEVPQNLSASRPQDRQFILSSKKLLLSDSGFYLCAWSALGTGTDTQYFGPGTRLTVL.

This clonotype has ten or more counts. V gene TRBV3-1 combines with J gene TRBJ2-1, with TRBD2 matching over 8 bases. The CDR3 sequence is 16 residues long. V shed 1 base and J 3 bases; nucleotides not matched to a gene: 5. Germline CDR1 reads LGHDT; CDR2 reads YNNKEL (reference sequence). DNA for the CDR3: TGTGCCAGCAGCCAAGGGTGGCGGGGGGACTACAATGAGCAGTTCTTC. It encodes CASSQGWRGDYNEQFF.

This clonotype was detected many times. The chain couples TRBV5-5 to TRBJ2-7, with 8 nucleotides matching TRBD2. The CDR3 has 17 residues. Trimming took 0 bases from V and 1 from J; bases not matched to a gene: 9. CDR1 SGHKS and CDR2 YYEKEE come from the germline V gene (reference sequence). The CDR3 region is CASSLGLLRGASYEQYV. The CDR3 DNA reads as TGTGCCAGCAGCTTGGGCTTGCTGCGGGGGGCTTCCTACGAGCAGTACGTC.

The V call is TRBV4-3, the J call TRBJ2-3, with D tentatively TRBD2 (6 bases). Between the trimmed V and J ends, which lost 0 bases and 1 base, there was a span of 11 bases. The germline V gene encodes CDR1 LGHNA and CDR2 YSLEER. This CDR3 spans 16 amino acids. The CDR3 DNA reads TGCGCCAGCAGCCAAGAGAGGGGCGGGGGCACAGATACGCAGTATTTT. This encodes CASSQERGGGTDTQYF.

V usage is TRBV2 and J usage is TRBJ2-2, with D possibly being TRBD2 (7 bases). Germline CDR1 SNHLY, CDR2 FYNNEI. The V end was cut by 3 bases, the J end by 5 bases, with 10 bases between. CDR3 length equals 14 residues. CDR3 nucleotide sequence: TGTGCCAGCAGTGATAGGGGGGGAACCGGGGAGCTGTTTTTT. Protein product: CASSDRGGTGELFF.

V usage is TRBV20-1 and J usage is TRBJ2-7, with TRBD1 as a possible D gene (6 bases). Germline V gives CDR1 DFQATT, CDR2 SNEGSKA (reference sequence). Trimming pared 6 bases from V and 3 bases from J, leaving 15 bases between. The CDR3 has 13 residues. The CDR3 here is CSAKSDRFYEQYV. DNA of the CDR3: TGCAGTGCGAAAAGCGACAGGTTCTACGAGCAGTACGTC.

This CDR3 reads CASSPSTGPEAFF. The CDR3 DNA follows: TGTGCCAGCAGTCCCTCGACAGGCCCTGAAGCTTTCTTT. This chain connects TRBV27 to TRBJ1-1; TRBD1 might be the D (6 bases). The ends were cut back, 5 bases at V and 6 bases at J, with 13 bases in the middle. The germline V gene encodes CDR1 MNHEY and CDR2 SMNVEV (reference sequence). The CDR3 loop spans 13 amino acids.

This clonotype was observed at least ten times. The chain is built from TRBV25-1 and TRBJ2-1, with 9 nucleotides matching TRBD2. There are 17 residues in the CDR3. CDR1 and CDR2 from the germline V gene are MGHDK and SYGVNS. Trimming cost V 1 base and J 10 bases; bases outside gene matches: 14. CDR3 DNA: TGTGCCAGCAGTGAATTCGTGGGTGGAGTAGCGGGGGAAGAGCAGTTCTTC. Translating it yields CASSEFVGGVAGEEQFF.

Only a few counts were recorded for this clonotype. The genes are TRBV11-3 and TRBJ2-1, with unresolved D. Germline V CDR1 and CDR2: SGHNT, YENEEA. Trimming left V 5 bases short and J 7 bases short, with 12 bases between. The CDR3 is 13 amino acids. CDR3 nucleotide sequence: TGTGCCAGCAGCAATCAAGGGCGGAATGAGCAGTTCTTC. Translation: CASSNQGRNEQFF.

This sequence joins TRBV6-1 and TRBJ2-5; 10 bases line up with TRBD2. The CDR3 runs 17 residues. V lost 2 bases and J lost 5; bases outside the gene matches: 11. Germline assignment: CDR1 MNHNS and CDR2 SASEGT. In nucleotides, the CDR3 is TGTGCCAGCAGTGAATCAAGCGGGGGGGCGAGAGGGGAGACCCAGTACTTC. Protein: CASSESSGGARGETQYF.

This clonotype was seen at least ten times. This chain uses TRBV2 with TRBJ1-5; D is undetermined. This CDR3 comprises 12 residues. CDR1 is SNHLY and CDR2 is FYNNEI in the germline V gene. Trimming took off 1 base at V and 4 bases at J, with 2 bases between the two ends. CDR3 in DNA: TGTGCCAGCAGTGAAGGGAATCAGCCCCAGCATTTT. This codes for CASSEGNQPQHF.

This chain links TRBV2 with TRBJ2-3; 9 nucleotides align to TRBD1. The J segment lost 3 bases and the V segment lost 6 bases, leaving 10 bases of the junction unmatched. The CDR3 has 16 amino acids. Germline CDR1 and CDR2: SNHLY and FYNNEI. CDR3 sequence: CASSILTGGRTDTQYF. The CDR3 bases are TGTGCCAGCAGCATACTGACAGGGGGAAGGACAGATACGCAGTATTTT.

The chain joins TRBV12-3 or TRBV12-4 to TRBJ2-3, with unresolved D. CDR3 length: 17 amino acids. The V and J ends lost 3 bases and 1 base respectively, with 17 bases between them. This CDR3 reads CASSFGLAAWGTDTQYF. The CDR3 DNA follows: TGTGCCAGCAGTTTTGGGTTAGCTGCTTGGGGCACAGATACGCAGTATTTT.

This clonotype was seen a few times. The rearrangement links TRBV20-1 to TRBJ2-7; D remains ambiguous. CDR1 is DFQATT and CDR2 is SNEGSKA in the germline V gene (reference sequence). The CDR3 sequence is 13 residues long. V gave up 1 base and J gave up 1 base, with 8 bases separating them. The CDR3 spells CSARGSRSYEQYV. CDR3 nucleotides: TGCAGTGCTAGAGGCTCAAGGTCCTACGAGCAGTACGTC.

This clonotype was seen only a few times. This rearrangement joins TRBV20-1 to TRBJ1-5, with TRBD1 matching over 7 bases. V was pared by 6 bases and J by 5 bases, with 7 bases of the junction left unmatched. Germline V gene sequence: CDR1 DFQATT, CDR2 SNEGSKA (reference sequence). The CDR3 length is 13 residues. This chain's CDR3 is CSAPDRDDQPQHF. The CDR3 DNA sequence: TGCAGTGCACCTGACAGGGACGATCAGCCCCAGCATTTT.

The table lists this clonotype with a few counts. The chain has TRBV6-5 and TRBJ1-1; D possibly corresponds to TRBD1 (6 bases). V lost 0 bases, J lost 2 bases, and 16 bases lay in between. CDR1 is MNHEY, CDR2 SVGAGI, per germline. This CDR3 has 17 residues. The CDR3 nucleotides read TGTGCCAGCAGTTACTCCGGGACATTCAAGGCAAACACTGAAGCTTTCTTT. Its protein is CASSYSGTFKANTEAFF.